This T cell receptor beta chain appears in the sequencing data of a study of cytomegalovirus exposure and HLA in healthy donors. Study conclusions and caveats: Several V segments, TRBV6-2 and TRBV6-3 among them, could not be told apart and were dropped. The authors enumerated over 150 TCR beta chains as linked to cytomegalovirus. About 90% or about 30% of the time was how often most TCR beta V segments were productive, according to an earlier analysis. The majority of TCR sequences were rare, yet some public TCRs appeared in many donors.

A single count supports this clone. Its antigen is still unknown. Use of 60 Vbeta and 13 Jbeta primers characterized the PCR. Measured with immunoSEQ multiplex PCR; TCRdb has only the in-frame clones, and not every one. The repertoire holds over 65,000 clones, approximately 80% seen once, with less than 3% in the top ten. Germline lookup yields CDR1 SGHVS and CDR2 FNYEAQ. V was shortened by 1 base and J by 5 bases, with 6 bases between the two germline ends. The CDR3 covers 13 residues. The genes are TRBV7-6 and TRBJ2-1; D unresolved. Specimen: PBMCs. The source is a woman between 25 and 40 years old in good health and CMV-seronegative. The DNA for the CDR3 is TGTGCCAGCAGCTTAGGGCCCAACAATGAGCAGTTCTTC. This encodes CASSLGPNNEQFF.